These T cell receptor beta chains were read from a single sample in a study of identifying expanded T cells in peripheral blood. Assay used: immunoSEQ multiplex PCR; TCRdb lists only in-frame clones, some missing. The sample contains over 70,000 clones, approximately 90% of which appear only once. The sample comprised blood. The receptors originated from a person aged 18-70 years in good health. Both conserved end residues are part of each CDR3. The order of the fields is V gene, D gene, clone size, J gene, CDR3 protein, CDR3 DNA. D genes are given only for firm matches. Some rows have no size entry. The others give once, few or many, or a class for an expanded clone.

>TRBV5-6|TRBD2|NA|TRBJ2-7
CASSLALAGALSSYEQYF
TGTGCCAGCAGCTTGGCACTAGCGGGGGCCTTAAGCTCCTACGAGCAGTACTTC
>TRBV5-4|TRBD1|NA|TRBJ1-2
CASSLGVGPEGAAYGYTF
TGTGCCAGCAGCTTGGGGGTTGGACCGGAGGGGGCGGCCTATGGCTACACCTTC
>TRBV10-1|NA|NA|TRBJ2-2
CASSDPNTAVNTGELFF
TGCGCCAGCAGTGACCCGAATACGGCAGTGAACACCGGGGAGCTGTTTTTT
>TRBV7-8|TRBD1|NA|TRBJ1-2
CASSPGTGSIYGYTF
TGTGCCAGCAGCCCAGGGACAGGTTCGATTTATGGCTACACCTTC
>TRBV18|NA|NA|TRBJ1-1
CASSPWVNTEAFF
TGTGCCAGCTCACCATGGGTGAACACTGAAGCTTTCTTT
>TRBV7-9|NA|NA|TRBJ1-1
CASSRGVSARENTEAFF
TGTGCCAGCAGCCGCGGGGTTTCGGCCCGCGAGAACACTGAAGCTTTCTTT
>TRBV2|NA|NA|TRBJ1-2
CASSAGNINYGYTF
TGTGCCAGCAGCGCTGGGAACATCAACTATGGCTACACCTTC
>TRBV14|TRBD1|NA|TRBJ1-2
CASSAQGAHGYTF
TGTGCCAGCAGCGCTCAGGGGGCGCATGGCTACACCTTC
>TRBV2|TRBD2|once|TRBJ2-1
CASSGQPLAEQFF
TGTGCCAGCAGTGGACAACCACTAGCGGAGCAGTTCTTC
>TRBV11-2|TRBD2|NA|TRBJ2-3
CASSKGLAGSRADTQYF
TGTGCCAGCAGCAAGGGACTAGCGGGGTCCCGTGCGGATACGCAGTATTTT
>TRBV27|TRBD1|NA|TRBJ2-7
CASSLATGGSYEQYF
TGTGCCAGCAGTTTGGCAACAGGGGGCTCCTACGAGCAGTACTTC
>TRBV27|TRBD2|NA|TRBJ2-5
CASRGLATQETQYF
TGTGCCAGCAGAGGACTAGCGACCCAAGAGACCCAGTACTTC
>TRBV11-2|TRBD2|NA|TRBJ2-1
CASSLFGLAGYNEQFF
TGTGCCAGCAGCCTCTTTGGACTAGCGGGGTACAATGAGCAGTTCTTC
>TRBV7-2|NA|NA|TRBJ1-2
CASSLGEGRVYGYTF
TGTGCCAGCAGCTTAGGGGAAGGCAGAGTCTATGGCTACACCTTC
>TRBV4-3|NA|NA|TRBJ2-1
CASSPPGYNEQFF
TGCGCCAGCAGCCCCCCCGGGTACAATGAGCAGTTCTTC
>TRBV2|TRBD2|NA|TRBJ2-3
CASSVPGLAGERADTQYF
TGTGCCAGCAGTGTTCCGGGACTAGCGGGGGAAAGGGCAGATACGCAGTATTTT
>TRBV7-8|NA|NA|TRBJ1-2
CASSLKRQELGYGYTF
TGTGCCAGCAGCTTAAAAAGACAGGAACTGGGCTATGGCTACACCTTC
>TRBV9|NA|NA|TRBJ2-2
CASSMTGWAGELFF
TGTGCCAGCAGCATGACAGGTTGGGCCGGGGAGCTGTTTTTT
>TRBV2|TRBD1|NA|TRBJ2-3
CAITRQGLSTDTQYF
TGTGCCATAACTCGACAGGGGTTGAGCACAGATACGCAGTATTTT
>TRBV5-1|NA|few|TRBJ1-6
CASSQQGRPPAPLHF
TGCGCCAGCAGCCAACAGGGTCGCCCACCCGCACCCCTCCACTTT
>TRBV27|NA|few|TRBJ1-6
CASSPRKRDSPLHF
TGTGCCAGCAGTCCGCGGAAAAGGGATTCACCCCTCCACTTT
>TRBV7-8|NA|NA|TRBJ2-4
CASSLAGGGRENIQYF
TGTGCCAGCAGCTTAGCGGGGGGAGGACGGGAAAACATTCAGTACTTC
>TRBV9|TRBD1|NA|TRBJ2-3
CASSPFGQGWDTQYF
TGTGCCAGCAGCCCCTTCGGACAGGGGTGGGATACGCAGTATTTT
>TRBV6-1|NA|NA|TRBJ1-6
CASSEGTNWNSPLHF
TGTGCCAGCAGTGAAGGGACAAATTGGAATTCACCCCTCCACTTT
>TRBV7-9|NA|NA|TRBJ1-1
CASSLDSYTEAFF
TGTGCCAGCAGCTTAGACAGCTACACTGAAGCTTTCTTT
>TRBV13|TRBD1|NA|TRBJ1-6
CASNDRGRNSPLHF
TGTGCCAGCAACGACAGGGGAAGGAATTCACCCCTCCACTTT
>TRBV5-1|NA|NA|TRBJ2-7
CASSLGYEQYF
TGCGCCAGCAGCTTGGGGTACGAGCAGTACTTC
>TRBV4-1|NA|NA|TRBJ2-2
CASSKGISAFTGELFF
TGCGCCAGCAGCAAAGGGATCTCGGCCTTCACCGGGGAGCTGTTTTTT
>TRBV28|NA|NA|TRBJ1-3
CASSLAGTFSGNTIYF
TGTGCCAGCAGTTTAGCCGGGACTTTCTCTGGAAACACCATATATTTT
>TRBV6-5|TRBD1|NA|TRBJ1-3
CASSRTGAGNTIYF
TGTGCCAGCAGCAGGACAGGGGCTGGAAACACCATATATTTT
>TRBV7-9|TRBD1|NA|TRBJ2-2
CASSPGQGNTGELFF
TGTGCCAGCAGCCCGGGACAGGGGAACACCGGGGAGCTGTTTTTT
>TRBV18|NA|NA|TRBJ2-1
CASSPLLSGEPGTYQQFF
TGTGCCAGCTCACCACTCTTATCCGGGGAGCCCGGGACGTACCAGCAGTTCTTC
>TRBV5-1|NA|NA|TRBJ1-5
CASSLARAPPGPQHF
TGCGCCAGCAGCTTGGCAAGGGCCCCGCCAGGGCCCCAGCATTTT
>TRBV27|NA|NA|TRBJ1-2
CASSLSGLTGFGYTF
TGTGCCAGCAGTTTATCGGGTCTGACAGGCTTCGGCTACACCTTC
>TRBV7-2|TRBD1|NA|TRBJ1-3
CASSPRGQLSSGNTIYF
TGTGCCAGCAGCCCACGGGGACAGCTGAGCTCTGGAAACACCATATATTTT
>TRBV30|TRBD2|NA|TRBJ2-5
CAWSGLAGGPGSETQYF
TGTGCCTGGAGTGGTTTAGCGGGGGGGCCGGGTTCGGAGACCCAGTACTTC
>TRBV6-5|NA|NA|TRBJ2-1
CASSLRTDEPYNEQFF
TGTGCCAGCAGTTTGAGGACAGACGAACCCTACAATGAGCAGTTCTTC
>TRBV7-2|NA|NA|TRBJ2-1
CASSLVMRGEQFF
TGTGCCAGCAGCTTAGTGATGCGGGGAGAGCAGTTCTTC
>TRBV6-6|NA|NA|TRBJ1-5
CASASRALHF
TGTGCCAGCGCTTCCCGGGCCCTGCATTTT
>TRBV5-1|NA|NA|TRBJ1-2
CASSLDRTYGYTF
TGCGCCAGCAGCTTGGACAGAACCTATGGCTACACCTTC
>TRBV6-5|TRBD1|few|TRBJ1-6
CASSGLGQGESPLHF
TGTGCCAGCAGTGGACTAGGACAGGGCGAATCACCCCTCCACTTT
>TRBV10-3|TRBD1|NA|TRBJ2-7
CAISRDRETEQYF
TGTGCCATCAGCCGGGACAGGGAAACCGAGCAGTACTTC
>TRBV29-1|NA|NA|TRBJ2-7
CSVRGYEQYF
TGCAGCGTGCGGGGTTACGAGCAGTACTTC
>TRBV5-1|NA|NA|TRBJ2-3
CASAGELSTDTQYF
TGCGCCAGCGCTGGGGAACTATCGACAGATACGCAGTATTTT
>TRBV20-1|NA|few|TRBJ1-1
CSASGSTEAFF
TGCAGTGCTTCGGGGAGCACTGAAGCTTTCTTT